These T cell receptor beta chains were read from a single sample in a study of blood T cell repertoires in COVID-19. Profiling relied on immunoSEQ multiplex PCR, and the TCRdb table lists in-frame clones only, not all of them. The sample lists 150,000 to 200,000 clones, 82% seen once, with roughly 9.1% in the top ten. The sequenced sample consisted of peripheral blood. The receptor set was obtained from a woman between 65 and 79 years old with acute or convalescent COVID-19. Each CDR3 is given with its conserved first and last residue. D genes are given only for firm matches. Clone size appears in some rows only: once, few, many, or a class for an expanded clone.

d_call,j_call,v_call,cdr3_length,clone_size,cdr3_aa,cdr3_nt
-,TRBJ2-2,TRBV5-5,15,-,CASRGLGGDTGELFF,TGTGCCAGCAGAGGACTAGGGGGGGACACCGGGGAGCTGTTTTTT
-,TRBJ1-3,TRBV5-4,15,-,CASSSGGNSGNTIYF,TGTGCCAGCAGCTCGGGTGGAAACTCTGGAAACACCATATATTTT
TRBD1,TRBJ1-5,TRBV6-2/TRBV6-3,17,-,CASSYSASGRGHQPQHF,TGTGCCAGCAGTTACTCGGCCTCCGGCAGGGGGCATCAGCCCCAGCATTTT
TRBD1,TRBJ2-7,TRBV28,16,-,CASRIGVGGQVYEQYF,TGTGCCAGCAGAATCGGGGTCGGGGGACAGGTCTACGAGCAGTACTTC
TRBD1,TRBJ1-1,TRBV27,19,-,CASSLSNRGRGFMNTEAFF,TGTGCCAGCAGTTTATCGAACAGGGGACGCGGATTTATGAACACTGAAGCTTTCTTT
-,TRBJ1-5,TRBV19,15,-,CASSRDTNSNQPQHF,TGTGCCAGTAGTCGGGACACGAATAGCAATCAGCCCCAGCATTTT
TRBD2,TRBJ2-2,TRBV9,16,few,CASSVRGTTNTGELFF,TGTGCCAGCAGCGTACGCGGGACTACTAACACCGGGGAGCTGTTTTTT
-,TRBJ2-7,TRBV3-1/TRBV3-2,16,-,CASSQSHTGATYEQYF,TGTGCCAGCAGCCAGTCCCATACAGGTGCAACCTACGAGCAGTACTTC
TRBD1,TRBJ2-7,TRBV28,15,-,CASSNRQGARPEQYF,TGTGCCAGCAGTAACCGTCAGGGGGCGCGCCCCGAGCAGTACTTC
TRBD2,TRBJ2-3,TRBV6-5,15,-,CASSHQGLERSTQYF,TGTGCCAGCAGTCACCAAGGACTAGAGAGGAGTACGCAGTATTTT
-,TRBJ1-5,TRBV4-1,13,-,CASSQSVNQPQHF,TGCGCCAGCAGCCAATCAGTGAATCAGCCCCAGCATTTT
TRBD2,TRBJ2-1,TRBV7-2,15,once,CASSPILREGREQFF,TGTGCCAGCAGCCCTATCCTGCGGGAGGGCCGTGAGCAGTTCTTC
-,TRBJ1-6,TRBV7-2,13,-,CASSSSRNSPLHF,TGTGCCAGCAGCTCCTCGAGGAATTCACCCCTCCACTTT
TRBD1,TRBJ1-2,TRBV6-5,15,-,CAARANRGVNNGYTF,TGTGCCGCCCGGGCCAACAGGGGCGTGAACAATGGCTACACCTTC
-,TRBJ1-1,TRBV7-9,15,-,CASSFGSGRNTEAFF,TGTGCCAGCAGCTTTGGGTCAGGGCGGAACACTGAAGCTTTCTTT
TRBD1,TRBJ1-6,TRBV5-1,15,-,CASSLDGTGKSALHF,TGCGCCAGCAGCTTGGACGGGACAGGGAAGAGCGCCCTCCACTTT
-,TRBJ1-1,TRBV5-4,14,few,CASSLEHVNTEAFF,TGTGCCAGCAGCTTGGAACACGTGAACACTGAAGCTTTCTTT
-,TRBJ2-3,TRBV5-1,16,-,CASSGTRQGKKDTQYF,TGCGCCAGCAGCGGAACCCGCCAGGGAAAAAAGGATACGCAGTATTTT
-,TRBJ1-3,TRBV5-4,13,-,CASSLTGGNTIYF,TGTGCCAGCAGCTTGACAGGGGGAAACACCATATATTTT
TRBD1,TRBJ2-2,TRBV4-2,16,-,CASSQLGQGNTGELFF,TGTGCCAGCAGCCAACTGGGACAGGGGAACACCGGGGAGCTGTTTTTT
TRBD2,TRBJ2-2,TRBV3-1/TRBV3-2,16,-,CASSRSGGAYTGELFF,TGTGCCAGCAGCCGAAGCGGGGGGGCCTACACCGGGGAGCTGTTTTTT
TRBD1,TRBJ1-1,TRBV4-1,15,once,CASSHDRVMNTEAFF,TGCGCCAGCAGCCATGACAGGGTTATGAACACTGAAGCTTTCTTT
TRBD1,TRBJ1-1,TRBV24-1,13,once,CATSGTGGAEAFF,TGTGCCACCAGTGGCACAGGGGGCGCGGAAGCTTTCTTT
-,TRBJ1-2,TRBV30,14,few,CAWMIPEGGVGYTF,TGTGCCTGGATGATACCCGAGGGGGGGGTTGGCTACACCTTC
-,TRBJ1-5,TRBV24-1,12,-,CATGGGNQPQHF,TGTGCCACCGGGGGGGGCAATCAGCCCCAGCATTTT
-,TRBJ1-4,TRBV7-2,14,-,CASSLNRFGERLFF,TGTGCCAGCAGCTTAAACAGGTTCGGCGAAAGACTGTTTTTT
TRBD2,TRBJ2-7,TRBV11-2,14,-,CASSPLAGVGEQYF,TGTGCCAGCAGTCCTCTAGCGGGAGTCGGCGAGCAGTACTTC
-,TRBJ1-1,TRBV28,13,-,CASMEGRGTEAFF,TGTGCCAGCATGGAGGGAAGGGGCACTGAAGCTTTCTTT
TRBD2,TRBJ2-7,TRBV5-1,14,-,CASSLGGGDNEQYF,TGCGCCAGCAGCTTGGGCGGGGGGGATAACGAGCAGTACTTC
-,TRBJ2-1,TRBV7-9,10,few,CASSLLPKFF,TGTGCCAGCAGCTTATTACCTAAGTTCTTC
-,TRBJ2-7,TRBV18,13,-,CASSPPGQTEQYF,TGTGCCAGCTCACCACCCGGACAGACCGAGCAGTACTTC
-,TRBJ1-3,TRBV12-3/TRBV12-4,13,-,CASSFGAGNTIYF,TGTGCCAGCAGTTTCGGGGCTGGAAACACCATATATTTT
-,TRBJ1-1,TRBV18,15,-,CASSPGSRGRTEAFF,TGTGCCAGCTCACCCGGGTCGCGGGGGAGGACTGAAGCTTTCTTT
-,TRBJ2-3,TRBV2,15,once,CASSEERGSGDTQYF,TGTGCCAGCAGTGAAGAAAGGGGATCCGGAGATACGCAGTATTTT
TRBD1,TRBJ2-3,TRBV27,15,-,CASRQDRGHADTQYF,TGTGCCAGCAGACAGGACAGGGGGCACGCAGATACGCAGTATTTT
TRBD2,TRBJ2-1,TRBV28,15,-,CASRKLAGGYNEQFF,TGTGCCAGCAGGAAACTAGCGGGAGGGTACAATGAGCAGTTCTTC
TRBD1,TRBJ1-5,TRBV5-1,15,once,CASSLGQGPEQPQHF,TGCGCCAGCAGCTTGGGACAGGGTCCTGAACAGCCCCAGCATTTT